The rows below give T cell receptor beta chains drawn from one sample of a study of T cell changes during pregnancy in multiple sclerosis. Profiling relied on immunoSEQ multiplex PCR, and the TCRdb table lists in-frame clones only, not all of them. The sample contains approximately 44,000 clones, about 90% of which appear only once. The sequencing here drew on CD4+ T cells from peripheral blood mononuclear cells, taken before pregnancy. These receptors originate from a female donor with multiple sclerosis, enrolled in a pregnancy study. Each CDR3 is given with its conserved first and last residue. The D gene is left open where the match is weak. Rows may omit the clone size; those that give it use once, few, many or a size class.

.,.,TRBV2,TRBJ2-7,TGTGCCAGCAGTGAAGGGCCGGGGGACTCCTACGAGCAGTACTTC,CASSEGPGDSYEQYF
TRBD2,.,TRBV9,TRBJ2-1,TGTGCCAGCAGCACCCCAGGGACTAGCTTCAATGAGCAGTTCTTC,CASSTPGTSFNEQFF
TRBD2,.,TRBV4-2,TRBJ2-3,TGTGCCAGCAGCCAAGTAGGTACTAGCGGAGATACGCAGTATTTT,CASSQVGTSGDTQYF
.,.,TRBV30,TRBJ2-1,TGTGCCTGGAGTGCCCTTAGCTCCTACAATGAGCAGTTCTTC,CAWSALSSYNEQFF
.,.,TRBV4-3,TRBJ1-4,TGCGCCAGCAGCCAAGAAGCAGGGGCGGCAAATGAAAAACTGTTTTTT,CASSQEAGAANEKLFF
.,.,TRBV5-1,TRBJ1-1,TGCGCCAGCAGCCTGGGGGCAGCGGCTGAAGCTTTCTTT,CASSLGAAAEAFF
.,few,TRBV9,TRBJ1-1,TGTGCCAGCAGCGTAGGAGGGGGGAGGGATATCATGAACACTGAAGCTTTCTTT,CASSVGGGRDIMNTEAFF
TRBD2,.,TRBV19,TRBJ2-7,TGTGCCAGTAGTATTAGGACTAGCGGGGCCTCCTACGAGCAGTACTTC,CASSIRTSGASYEQYF
TRBD1,.,TRBV6-5,TRBJ2-7,TGTGCCAGCAGTTACTCCAGGGGGCTCTCCTACGAGCAGTACTTC,CASSYSRGLSYEQYF
.,.,TRBV5-1,TRBJ2-7,TGCGCCAGCAGCTTGACACGGGGGTCCTACGAGCAGTACTTC,CASSLTRGSYEQYF
.,once,TRBV7-2,TRBJ2-7,TGTGCCAGCAGCTTACGGACAGTGCTCTACGAGCAGTACTTC,CASSLRTVLYEQYF
TRBD1,.,TRBV6-5,TRBJ1-5,TGTGCCAGCAGGATGACAGGGTATCAGCCCCAGCATTTT,CASRMTGYQPQHF
TRBD1,.,TRBV18,TRBJ1-1,TGTGCCAGCTCACCACTTCCCGGACAGGGGATGAACACTGAAGCTTTCTTT,CASSPLPGQGMNTEAFF
.,.,TRBV20-1,TRBJ1-1,TGCAGTGCTAGTTTCAGTCGTGAAGCTTTCTTT,CSASFSREAFF
TRBD1,once,TRBV7-2,TRBJ1-4,TGTGCCAGCAGCACCTGGACAGGGGATGAAAAACTGTTTTTT,CASSTWTGDEKLFF
.,few,TRBV29-1,TRBJ1-1,TGCAGCGTTTCCGGGAACACTGAAGCTTTCTTT,CSVSGNTEAFF
TRBD2,.,TRBV7-3,TRBJ2-2,TGTGCCAGCAGCTCCCCGGGGGGGCGGCCCGGGGAGCTGTTTTTT,CASSSPGGRPGELFF
.,.,TRBV7-2,TRBJ1-3,TGTGCCAGCAGCTTAATTCGTGGAAACACCATATATTTT,CASSLIRGNTIYF
.,.,TRBV6-6,TRBJ2-3,TGTGCCAGCAGTTACCCCGGAGGGGGCAAGGATACGCAGTATTTT,CASSYPGGGKDTQYF
TRBD1,.,TRBV15,TRBJ1-2,TGTGCCACCAGCAGGGACGGACAGGCGCGTAACTATGGCTACACCTTC,CATSRDGQARNYGYTF
.,.,TRBV5-1,TRBJ1-1,TGCGCCAGCAGCTCACAGGGTCGGACTGAAGCTTTCTTT,CASSSQGRTEAFF
.,.,TRBV7-9,TRBJ1-1,TGTGCCAGCAGCGCCTCCGGGAGGAACACTGAAGCTTTCTTT,CASSASGRNTEAFF
TRBD1,.,TRBV6-5,TRBJ1-1,TGTGCCAGCAGAGCGAGGGGGCGCGACACTGAAGCTTTCTTT,CASRARGRDTEAFF
.,few,TRBV6-4,TRBJ1-6,TGTGCCAGCAGTGACTCTCGCGGTTCACCCCTCCACTTT,CASSDSRGSPLHF
TRBD1,once,TRBV6-1,TRBJ1-2,TGTGCCAGCAGTGAATTGTCGACAGGGAGCTATGGCTACACCTTC,CASSELSTGSYGYTF
.,.,TRBV4-1,TRBJ2-6,TGCGCCAGCAGGGGGCTCCTCGCCGCTGGGGCCAACGTCCTGACTTTC,CASRGLLAAGANVLTF
TRBD1,.,TRBV9,TRBJ1-1,TGTGCCAGCAGCGTAGGGCCGGACAGGGGAGGCACTGAAGCTTTCTTT,CASSVGPDRGGTEAFF
.,.,TRBV5-1,TRBJ2-2,TGCGCCAGCAGCCCCGAACGAGGAACCGGGGAGCTGTTTTTT,CASSPERGTGELFF
.,.,TRBV12-5,TRBJ2-1,TGTGCTAGTGGTTTTACAGGGGGGGGTGAGCAGTTCTTC,CASGFTGGGEQFF
TRBD1,.,TRBV19,TRBJ1-2,TGTGCCAGTAGTCCCACAGGGGAGAGCTATGGCTACACCTTC,CASSPTGESYGYTF
.,.,TRBV13,TRBJ2-2,TGTGCCAGCAGCTCCAAAGGGGTAGGGGCGAACACCGGGGAGCTGTTTTTT,CASSSKGVGANTGELFF
TRBD1,.,TRBV2,TRBJ1-4,TGTGCCAGCAGGACAGGGTTCGCTAATGAAAAACTGTTTTTT,CASRTGFANEKLFF
.,.,TRBV10-3,TRBJ2-5,TGTGCCATCAGCCACAGGGAAGAAGAGACCCAGTACTTC,CAISHREEETQYF
.,.,TRBV11-2,TRBJ2-7,TGTGCCAGCAGCCTGGGTGGGGGGTACGAGCAGTACTTC,CASSLGGGYEQYF
TRBD2,.,TRBV9,TRBJ2-5,TGTGCCAGCAGCGACACTAGCGGGGGAGAGACCCAGTACTTC,CASSDTSGGETQYF
TRBD1,.,TRBV18,TRBJ1-3,TGTGCCAGTTGGACAGGGAACTCTGGAAACACCATATATTTT,CASWTGNSGNTIYF
TRBD1,.,TRBV15,TRBJ2-1,TGTGCCACCAGCAGAGGGACAGGGACAAATGAGCAGTTCTTC,CATSRGTGTNEQFF
.,once,TRBV9,TRBJ1-1,TGTGCCAGCAGTCCTAAATTCGGGGGGGCGCTTATGACTGAAGCTTTCTTT,CASSPKFGGALMTEAFF
TRBD2,.,TRBV6-5,TRBJ2-7,TGTGCCAGCAGAGCGGGGGGAGTACCCTACGAGCAGTACTTC,CASRAGGVPYEQYF
.,once,TRBV27,TRBJ2-3,TGTGCCAGCAGTTTGATCCCAGGAACAGATACGCAGTATTTT,CASSLIPGTDTQYF
TRBD1,.,TRBV2,TRBJ1-2,TGTGCCAGCAGAACCGGGACAGGATTCTATGGCTACACCTTC,CASRTGTGFYGYTF
TRBD2,.,TRBV5-4,TRBJ2-3,TGTGCCAGCAGCGCGGGGGACCTCACAGATACGCAGTATTTT,CASSAGDLTDTQYF
TRBD2,.,TRBV5-6,TRBJ2-5,TGTGCCAGCAGCTTGGTGGGGGGGGAAGAGACCCAGTACTTC,CASSLVGGEETQYF
.,few,TRBV19,TRBJ1-5,TGTGCCAGTAGTATGGGGGGGCCAGGAAATCAGCCCCAGCATTTT,CASSMGGPGNQPQHF
TRBD1,.,TRBV18,TRBJ1-4,TGTGCCAGCTCAAGACCCGGGACAGATGATGAAAAACTGTTTTTT,CASSRPGTDDEKLFF
TRBD1,.,TRBV5-1,TRBJ2-5,TGCGCCAGCAGCTCCGGACAGGCCGGCGAGACCCAGTACTTC,CASSSGQAGETQYF
.,.,TRBV7-2,TRBJ2-3,TGTGCCAGCAGCTCGGGGGGCGGTATTACAGATACGCAGTATTTT,CASSSGGGITDTQYF
TRBD1,.,TRBV5-4,TRBJ1-2,TGTGCCAGCAGCCCTGGGACAGAACTCTATGGCTACACCTTC,CASSPGTELYGYTF
TRBD2,.,TRBV29-1,TRBJ2-3,TGCAGCGTTGTAAGTCGGGGGGGGACAGATACGCAGTATTTT,CSVVSRGGTDTQYF
TRBD2,.,TRBV7-9,TRBJ2-7,TGTGCCAGCAGCTTGACAGGGGATGGACTAGCGGGGTCCTACGAGCAGTACTTC,CASSLTGDGLAGSYEQYF
.,.,TRBV5-5,TRBJ1-2,TGTGCCAGCAGCTCTGGGACATCGGCCTATGGCTACACCTTC,CASSSGTSAYGYTF
.,.,TRBV7-7,TRBJ1-3,TGTGCCAGCAGCTTAGTCCCCCCGTCGGGAAACACCATATATTTT,CASSLVPPSGNTIYF
TRBD2,once,TRBV10-3,TRBJ2-7,TGTGCCACAGCCCCTTCCGGGGGGTACGAGCAGTACTTC,CATAPSGGYEQYF